Listed here are 5 T cell receptor beta chains from one sample, sequenced in a study of blood T cell repertoires in COVID-19. Repertoires were generated with immunoSEQ multiplex PCR, while TCRdb's copy carries only in-frame clones and drops some. Altogether fewer than 150,000 clones are present, around 73% being singletons, with the ten largest covering about 10%. Material: peripheral blood. These receptors were collected from a man aged 60 to 75 who had recovered from COVID-19.

J is TRBJ2-3 and V is TRBV5-8; the match to TRBD2 covers 8 bases. CDR3 length: 17 amino acids. The V segment lost 6 bases and the J segment 7 bases; nucleotides outside the gene matches: 19. Germline V gene lookup returns CDR1 SGHTS and CDR2 YDEGEE. The CDR3 bases are TGTGCCAGCACCCCGCCGTTCGGGGGGGGCCTTGCCCATACGCAGTATTTT. This sequence encodes CASTPPFGGGLAHTQYF.

This chain links TRBV5-5 with TRBJ2-5, with 8 positions matching TRBD2. J gave up 3 bases and V 4 bases, and 5 bases lay outside the gene matches. This CDR3 has 14 residues. Per the germline V gene, CDR1 is SGHKS and CDR2 is YYEKEE (reference sequence). In DNA form, the CDR3 reads TGTGCCAGCAGCCCGGGGGGGGCCAAAGAGACCCAGTACTTC. Amino acids: CASSPGGAKETQYF.

The V call is TRBV6-1, the J call TRBJ1-4, with 7 bases matching TRBD1. The CDR3 runs to 17 residues. The junction had 12 bases not matched to a gene; V was cut back by 3 bases and J by 5 bases. The V gene's germline CDR1 is MNHNS and CDR2 SASEGT. The CDR3 reads CASSDAERDSWNEKLFF. The CDR3 bases are TGTGCCAGCAGTGACGCTGAGAGGGACAGCTGGAATGAAAAACTGTTTTTT.

The gene calls are TRBV28 and TRBJ2-5; TRBD2 is a possible D gene (6 bases). Germline V gives CDR1 MDHEN, CDR2 SYDVKM. Trimming took 7 bases from V and 5 from J, leaving 14 bases between them. The CDR3 covers 13 residues. The CDR3 region has the DNA TGTGCCAGCATGGGGGGACGATGGGAGACCCAGTACTTC. Its protein is CASMGGRWETQYF.

This chain links TRBV9 with TRBJ2-2; 8 bases are a match to TRBD2. V lost 3 bases and J lost 2; bases outside the gene matches: 6. The CDR3 spans 16 residues. Germline V gives CDR1 SGDLS, CDR2 YYNGEE. The DNA of the CDR3 is TGTGCCAGCAGCGCAGTGGCGGGAGGAAACACCGGGGAGCTGTTTTTT. Protein product: CASSAVAGGNTGELFF.